This TCR beta chain was observed in a study of Graves' ophthalmopathy and Graves' hyperthyroidism. Trimming cost V 1 base and J 0 bases, with 12 bases left between them. Per the germline V gene, CDR1 is DFQATT and CDR2 is SNEGSKA (reference sequence). The CDR3 consists of 15 residues. This clonotype was counted many times. RNA transcripts served as template for amplifying TCR beta CDR3 sequences. Following a first-round RT-PCR that used HTBI primers, a second-round multiplex PCR was carried out. TCRdb passed the multiplex PCR reads through MiXCR, listing each CDR3 protein once. The sample contains 300,000 to 500,000 distinct CDR3 sequences, over 15% of which appear only once.

V gene TRBV20-1 combines with J gene TRBJ1-1; no clear D. This sequence was found in a woman aged 18-35 years with stable Graves' hyperthyroidism. The specimen sequenced was peripheral blood. The CDR3 reads CSARGGGKVNTEAFF. For the CDR3, the DNA is TGCAGTGCTAGAGGTGGAGGGAAGGTGAACACTGAAGCTTTCTTT.